The clone carrying this T cell receptor (beta chain) was recorded at least ten times. Its antigen is not known. V lost 5 bases and J lost 0, with 11 bases in between. The length of the CDR3 is 16 residues. The V gene's germline CDR1 is MNHEY and CDR2 SVGEGT. This sample is part of a study of Graves' ophthalmopathy and Graves' hyperthyroidism. Findings of the study overall: Blood also carried most expanded thyroid clonotypes exceeding 0.001 frequency. It was with around 71% sensitivity and about 72% specificity that the model predicted ophthalmopathy progression.

TCR beta CDR3 regions were amplified from RNA transcripts. The library came from an HTBI-primed first-round RT-PCR and a second-round multiplex PCR. TCRdb reprocessed the multiplex PCR reads with MiXCR, giving one entry per CDR3 protein. Altogether 600,000 to 650,000 distinct CDR3 sequences are present, roughly 20% being singletons, with the ten largest covering roughly 6.9%. The source material was peripheral blood. This chain links TRBV6-2 or TRBV6-3 with TRBJ2-6; the D call may be TRBD1 or TRBD2 (5 bases each). The sequence came from a woman between 18 and 29 years old with stable Graves' hyperthyroidism. Some clones in this sample may be carry-over from other donors' samples. In DNA form, the CDR3 reads TGTGCCAGCAGTAGAACTGGGGGCTCTGGGGCCAACGTCCTGACTTTC. Residues: CASSRTGGSGANVLTF.